One sample yielded the 2 T cell receptor beta chains listed below, sequenced in a study of shared clonotypes between healthy human individuals. Only in-frame clones appear in the TCRdb table, and some are missing; sequencing was by immunoSEQ multiplex PCR. The sample has about 2.1 million clones, about 92% seen once. Naive CD8 populations comprised CD45RO-negative cells positively selected for CCR7, excluding terminally differentiated effector memory CD45RA+ cells. The sequenced sample was naive CD8+ T cells from PBMCs. The receptors originated from a man aged 18 to 29 in good health. Some clones in this sample may be carry-over from other donors' samples.

This clone was detected a few times. The chain employs TRBV19 and TRBJ2-7; 8 positions match TRBD1. Germline CDR1 reads LNHDA; CDR2 reads SQIVND (reference sequence). V shed 5 bases and J 1 base; nucleotides not matched to a gene: 7. CDR3 length: 15 amino acids. This chain's CDR3 is CASSAGQGWSYEQYF. The CDR3 nucleotides are TGTGCCAGTAGTGCCGGACAGGGATGGTCCTACGAGCAGTACTTC. Variable domain in full (rest from reference TRBV19 and TRBJ2-7): DGGITQSPKYLFRKEGQNVTLSCEQNLNHDAMYWYRQDPGQGLRLIYYSQIVNDFQKGDIAEGYSVSREKKESFPLTVTSAQKNPTAFYLCASSAGQGWSYEQYFGPGTRLTVT.

The chain links TRBV10-1 to TRBJ2-3, with 10 bases matching TRBD2. The CDR3 runs 14 residues. From germline, CDR1 is WNHNN and CDR2 SYGVQD (reference sequence). The V gene end was trimmed by 4 bases and the J gene end by 6 bases; junction bases not matched to a gene: 4. In DNA form, the CDR3 reads TGCGCCAGCAGTGTACTAGCGGGACCCGATACGCAGTATTTT. Its protein is CASSVLAGPDTQYF.